These 23 T cell receptor beta chains were sequenced from one sample in a study of regulatory T cells in long-lasting Graves disease. Time point meaning: newly diagnosed GD, antithyroid drugs for less than 3 months. PBMCs were the source of the RNA used for TCR sequencing. Building of the TCR beta libraries involved iRepertoire HTBI primers and Arm-PCR of CDR3 regions. Each CDR3 protein gets one entry after TCRdb re-called the multiplex PCR reads with MiXCR. This sample has approximately 560,000 distinct CDR3 sequences, with 15% to 20% found just once. This sample was shared with a second study, whose subject was T cells in Graves' hyperthyroidism and ophthalmopathy.

Sequenced material: peripheral blood mononuclear cells (PBMCs), taken at new diagnosis, from a patient treated with antithyroid drugs. Receptor source: a young man with Graves disease.

This clonotype has a handful of counts. V is TRBV12-3 or TRBV12-4 and J is TRBJ1-5, with D tentatively TRBD1 (5 bases). Trimming removed 4 bases at V and 0 bases at J, with 10 bases between. CDR3 length: 15 amino acids. The DNA for the CDR3 is TGTGCCAGCAGTTGGGACGGAAATAGCAATCAGCCCCAGCATTTT. Translation gives CASSWDGNSNQPQHF.

This clonotype showed up just a few times. The chain uses TRBV12-3 or TRBV12-4 and TRBJ2-2; TRBD2 aligns across 8 bases. The CDR3 has 14 amino acids. Trimming removed 7 bases from V and 5 bases from J; junction bases left unmatched: 6. DNA of the CDR3: TGTGCCAGCAATTTGGCGGGAGGTACCGGGGAGCTGTTTTTT. Translated: CASNLAGGTGELFF.

The CDR3 reads CASSDHVGTGELFF. The CDR3, as DNA: TGTGCCAGCAGTGATCACGTGGGAACCGGGGAGCTGTTTTTT. The chain recombines TRBV2 with TRBJ2-2, with unresolved D. This CDR3 is 14 amino acids long. V was cut by 3 bases and J by 5 bases, with 10 bases left in between. Looked up from germline, CDR1 is SNHLY and CDR2 is FYNNEI.

This clonotype was seen repeatedly, ten times or more. The chain is built from TRBV5-1 and TRBJ2-1; D not resolved. V was clipped by 1 base and J by 7 bases, with 6 bases between them. The CDR3 has 12 residues. CDR1 and CDR2 (germline): SGHRS, YFSETQ. CDR3 nucleotides: TGCGCCAGCAGCTTGTATAGGAATGAGCAGTTCTTC. Translation: CASSLYRNEQFF.

This clonotype was seen only a few times. This may stem from a read error, because a much larger clone lies one nucleotide away. Because the CDR3 is missing its conserved closing phenylalanine or tryptophan, this is likely a read error. V usage is TRBV28 and J usage is TRBJ2-1, with D unresolved. The CDR3 spans 14 residues. CDR1 and CDR2 from the germline V gene are MDHEN and SYDVKM. V lost 8 bases to trimming and J lost 5 bases, with 16 bases between them. The CDR3 sequence is CASRSLPRHNEQFS. The CDR3 nucleotides read TGTGCCAGCCGTAGTTTGCCTAGACACAATGAGCAGTTCTCC.

The chain recombines TRBV9 with TRBJ2-1, with 8 bases fitting TRBD2. V shed 1 base, J shed 9 bases, and the junction held 12 bases outside the gene matches. The CDR3 length is 16 residues. Germline assignment: CDR1 SGDLS and CDR2 YYNGEE. For the CDR3, the DNA is TGTGCCAGCAGCGTACCTAGCGGGCCGGGTGCTGTTGAGCAGTTCTTC. This gives the protein CASSVPSGPGAVEQFF.

This chain connects TRBV4-2 to TRBJ1-5; D remains unclear. The CDR3 covers 18 residues. Germline V gene sequence: CDR1 LGHNA, CDR2 YNFKEQ. V lost 2 bases and J lost 4, with 21 bases in between. The CDR3 DNA reads TGTGCCAGCAGCCAACAGCGCCCGGTGGGCAGCAGTAATCAGCCCCAGCATTTT. Translated, it gives CASSQQRPVGSSNQPQHF.

The chain is built from TRBV14 and TRBJ1-2, with TRBD1 identical over 7 bases. The CDR3 contains 13 residues. The germline gives CDR1 SGHDN, CDR2 FVKESK. The V segment lost 5 bases and the J segment 8 bases; nucleotides outside the gene matches: 8. In DNA, the CDR3 is TGTGCCAGCAGCGTACAGGGGAGCTACGGCTACACCTTC. Translating gives CASSVQGSYGYTF.

This chain uses TRBV9 with TRBJ1-1; no firm D call. The CDR3 has 15 amino acids. Germline CDR1 is SGDLS and CDR2 is YYNGEE. The V and J ends lost 0 bases and 1 base respectively, with 10 bases between them. The CDR3: CASSVGEGPNTEAFF. CDR3 nucleotides: TGTGCCAGCAGCGTAGGGGAAGGCCCGAACACTGAAGCTTTCTTT.

The V and J genes are TRBV4-1 and TRBJ1-2; a weak D match, TRBD1 (5 bases). Germline-derived CDR1 and CDR2 are MGHRA and YSYEKL. The CDR3 has 15 residues. The V and J ends lost 8 bases and 4 bases respectively, with 20 bases between them. The CDR3 region has the DNA TGCGCCAGCCTAGGGACGGACTTCTCCGGCTATGGCTACACCTTC. This sequence encodes CASLGTDFSGYGYTF.

This clonotype came up many times. The chain joins TRBV12-3 or TRBV12-4 to TRBJ2-7; D is uncertain. This CDR3 has 14 amino acids. The ends were cut back, 7 bases at V and 4 bases at J, with 17 bases in the middle. This chain's CDR3 is CASTSDLLGYEQYF. The DNA for the CDR3 is TGTGCCAGCACTTCGGACCTGTTGGGATACGAGCAGTACTTC.

The J gene is TRBJ2-1, the V gene TRBV7-6; D is ambiguous. Germline V gene data show CDR1 as SGHVS and CDR2 as FNYEAQ. V was pared by 0 bases and J by 0 bases, with 18 bases between. The CDR3 is 19 residues long. In DNA, the CDR3 is TGTGCCAGCAGCTTAGCGAATGGCCTTGTGAAGAGCTCCTACAATGAGCAGTTCTTC. It yields the protein CASSLANGLVKSSYNEQFF.

This clonotype occurred a few times. The chain recombines TRBV5-5 with TRBJ2-2; D not certain. V lost 4 bases and J lost 0, with 13 bases in between. CDR1 and CDR2 (germline): SGHKS, YYEKEE (reference sequence). The CDR3 is 16 residues long. The CDR3, as DNA: TGTGCCAGCAGCGAAGGTCGGACGACGAACACCGGGGAGCTGTTTTTT. This translates into CASSEGRTTNTGELFF.

This clonotype was seen a single time. This rearrangement joins TRBV24-1 to TRBJ2-3; D gene unclear. The CDR3 is 16 amino acids. Germline V gene sequence: CDR1 KGHDR, CDR2 SFDVKD. The V end lost 1 base, the J end lost 0 bases, and 10 bases lay between the germline ends. The CDR3 DNA reads as TGTGCCACCAGTGATTTCCGGACGGGCAGCACAGATACGCAGTATTTT. Translation: CATSDFRTGSTDTQYF.

This clonotype turned up a few times. The chain couples TRBV6-5 to TRBJ2-7; no clear D. The length of the CDR3 is 14 residues. V was shortened by 2 bases and J by 2 bases, with 10 bases between the two germline ends. Germline V gives CDR1 MNHEY, CDR2 SVGAGI. CDR3 bases: TGTGCCAGCAGTTACGGGCAATCCCCCTACGAGCAGTACTTC. This gives the protein CASSYGQSPYEQYF.

This clonotype was picked up many times. This chain links TRBV20-1 with TRBJ2-5; the match to TRBD2 covers 8 bases. The germline gives CDR1 DFQATT, CDR2 SNEGSKA (reference sequence). CDR3 length: 12 residues. V gave up 6 bases and J gave up 3 bases; unmatched junction bases: 3. The CDR3 reads CSAGTREETQYF. CDR3 bases: TGCAGTGCGGGGACTAGGGAAGAGACCCAGTACTTC.

This clonotype was recorded many times. V and J are TRBV6-1 and TRBJ2-1; 8 bases are shared with TRBD2. V trimming: 5 bases; J trimming: 0 bases; junction bases outside the gene matches: 6. Germline CDR1 is MNHNS and CDR2 is SASEGT. The CDR3 sequence is 16 residues long. The CDR3 bases are TGTGCCAGCAGTCCCCGGGAGGGAAACTCCTACAATGAGCAGTTCTTC. Its protein product is CASSPREGNSYNEQFF.

This clonotype was seen repeatedly, ten times or more. V gene TRBV6-5 combines with J gene TRBJ2-6, with a weak D call TRBD2 (5 bases). CDR1 MNHEY and CDR2 SVGAGI come from the germline V gene. V was shortened by 2 bases and J by 5 bases, with 16 bases between the two germline ends. The CDR3 is 17 amino acids. CDR3 residues: CASSYGRGNARANVLTF. For the CDR3, the DNA is TGTGCCAGCAGTTACGGCAGAGGGAACGCTAGGGCCAACGTCCTGACTTTC.

This chain joins TRBV4-1 and TRBJ2-2, with D perhaps TRBD1 (5 bases). Trimming shortened V by 7 bases and J by 1 base, and 25 bases separated the two germline ends. This CDR3 is built from 19 residues. Germline CDR1 is MGHRA and CDR2 is YSYEKL. The CDR3 nucleotides are TGCGCCAGCAACCACGGCGCGGCTCAGGGAACCCTGAACACCGGGGAGCTGTTTTTT. This gives the protein CASNHGAAQGTLNTGELFF.

The rearrangement uses TRBV6-2 or TRBV6-3 and TRBJ2-5; weak D call: TRBD1 (6 bases). The CDR3 is made up of 13 amino acids. The germline V gene encodes CDR1 MNHEY and CDR2 SVGEGT. With 6 bases removed from V and 5 bases from J, the gap between germline ends came to 13 bases. The CDR3 spells CASSSQGSETQYF. The CDR3 coding sequence is TGTGCCAGCAGCAGCCAGGGGTCTGAGACCCAGTACTTC.

This clonotype was seen many times. This chain links TRBV11-2 with TRBJ2-1, with 7 positions matching TRBD2. This CDR3 is 15 amino acids long. Germline loops: CDR1 SGHAT, CDR2 FQNNGV. After removal of 3 bases from V and 5 bases from J, the junction contained 7 bases not matched to a gene. CDR3 sequence (DNA): TGTGCCAGCAGCTTTTCCGGGACTATAAACAATGAGCAGTTCTTC. This codes for CASSFSGTINNEQFF.

Worth noting for this clonotype: Given a far larger clone just one base away, this is likely a sequencing read error. This rearrangement joins TRBV28 to TRBJ2-1, with 7 bases that match TRBD1. The CDR3 consists of 15 residues. The V gene's germline CDR1 is MDHEN and CDR2 SYDVKM. This CDR3 reads CASSLDRDPYNERFF. In nucleotides, the CDR3 is TGTGCCAGCAGTTTAGACAGGGACCCCTACAATGAGCGGTTCTTC.

The chain carries TRBV19 and TRBJ2-1, with TRBD1 matching over 7 bases. Germline CDR1 is LNHDA and CDR2 is SQIVND (reference sequence). The CDR3 runs to 14 residues. Germline trimming cut 6 bases from V and 5 bases from J; bases unmatched to any gene: 7. For the CDR3, the DNA is TGTGCCAGTAGGAGGACAGGCATTCACAATGAGCAGTTCTTC. This encodes CASRRTGIHNEQFF.